The 10 T cell receptor beta chains given below trace back to one sample, sequenced in a study of cytomegalovirus exposure and HLA in healthy donors. The primer mix had 60 Vbeta and 13 Jbeta primers. Clones were sequenced by immunoSEQ multiplex PCR, and TCRdb holds only the in-frame ones, with some missing. The table has 90,000 to 120,000 clones, roughly 82% seen once. Sequencing was carried out using PBMCs. The receptor set was obtained from a male donor in good health and CMV-seronegative.

This chain joins TRBV12-2 and TRBJ2-7; no DNA check was done on the table's D call, TRBD2. TRBV12-2 is given as a pseudogene. The CDR3 is 13 amino acids. The CDR3 coding sequence is TGTGCAAGTCCGCCCCTAGCGGGAGACGAGCAGTACTTC. This translates into CASPPLAGDEQYF.

The chain couples TRBV5-4 to TRBJ2-7, with D maybe TRBD1 (5 bases). CDR3 length: 13 residues. The germline V gene has CDR1 SGHNT and CDR2 YYREEE (reference sequence). Trimming took 2 bases from V and 2 from J, leaving 8 bases between them. The CDR3 loop reads CASSFGQTYEQYF. DNA for the CDR3: TGTGCCAGCAGCTTTGGACAAACCTACGAGCAGTACTTC.

This clone occurred a few times. This rearrangement joins TRBV28 to TRBJ1-2; the D gene is possibly TRBD1 (5 bases). The germline CDR1 and CDR2 sequences are MDHEN and SYDVKM. V gave up 8 bases and J gave up 8 bases, with 15 bases separating them. The CDR3 is 12 residues long. This CDR3 is CASRDYLRGYTF. CDR3 nucleotides: TGTGCCAGCCGGGACTACCTAAGAGGCTACACCTTC.

This rearrangement joins TRBV7-2 to TRBJ2-7, with TRBD1 matching 9 bases. The CDR3 length is 14 residues. The V gene's germline CDR1 is SGHTA and CDR2 FQGNSA. The junction had 5 bases not matched to a gene; V was cut back by 5 bases and J by 3 bases. For the CDR3, the DNA is TGTGCCAGCAGCCCGCCGGGACAGGGCTACGAGCAGTACTTC. This encodes CASSPPGQGYEQYF. The entire variable domain, with the rest obtained from reference TRBV7-2 and TRBJ2-7, is as follows: GAGVSQSPSNKVTEKGKDVELRCDPISGHTALYWYRQSLGQGLEFLIYFQGNSAPDKSGLPSDRFSAERTGGSVSTLTIQRTQQEDSAVYLCASSPPGQGYEQYFGPGTRLTVT.

A single count supports this clone. V is TRBV7-9 and J is TRBJ1-1, with a weak D call TRBD1 (6 bases). The CDR3 totals 18 residues. Germline-derived CDR1 and CDR2 are SEHNR and FQNEAQ (reference sequence). V shed 1 base and J shed 0 bases, with 18 bases lying between them. CDR3 residues: CASSLGRGGSPLNTEAFF. Here the CDR3 DNA reads TGTGCCAGCAGCTTAGGTAGAGGGGGTTCCCCTCTGAACACTGAAGCTTTCTTT.

The chain is built from TRBV7-8 and TRBJ2-3; possible D gene TRBD1, 5 bases. The CDR3 covers 16 residues. Trimming stripped 3 bases from V and 2 bases from J, with 15 bases between. Germline CDR1 SGHVS, CDR2 FQNEAQ. The CDR3 DNA follows: TGTGCCAGCAGCTTCAGGGCCCAGAGATTCACAGATACGCAGTATTTT. Protein sequence: CASSFRAQRFTDTQYF.

A few counts support this clone. The gene calls are TRBV11-3 and TRBJ2-5; perhaps TRBD2 as D (7 bases). The CDR3 runs 14 residues. Trimming cost V 5 bases and J 5 bases, with 15 bases left between them. Germline V gives CDR1 SGHNT, CDR2 YENEEA. The CDR3 DNA is TGTGCCAGCAGCCCGAGGAAGGGGGGGGAGACCCAGTACTTC. Translation: CASSPRKGGETQYF.

The chain joins TRBV7-3 to TRBJ1-1, with TRBD1 as a possible D gene (6 bases). This CDR3 has 14 residues. The germline V gene encodes CDR1 SGHTA and CDR2 FQGTGA. V lost 5 bases, J lost 1 base, and 11 bases lay in between. CDR3 sequence (DNA): TGTGCCAGCAGCACCTCGACAGGGAACACTGAAGCTTTCTTT. This codes for CASSTSTGNTEAFF. The full variable domain, rest sourced from reference TRBV7-3 and TRBJ1-1, is GAGVSQTPSNKVTEKGKYVELRCDPISGHTALYWYRQSLGQGPEFLIYFQGTGAADDSGLPNDRFFAVRPEGSVSTLKIQRTERGDSAVYLCASSTSTGNTEAFFGQGTRLTVV.

This chain links TRBV30 with TRBJ2-1, with 10 positions matching TRBD2. The CDR3 loop spans 12 amino acids. Trimming at V came to 0 bases and at J to 14 bases, leaving 4 bases not matched to a gene. The germline gives CDR1 GTSNPN, CDR2 SVGIG (reference sequence). CDR3: CAWSVPGTSEFF. The CDR3 nucleotides are TGTGCCTGGAGTGTACCCGGGACTAGCGAGTTCTTC. Full variable domain (remainder filled in from reference TRBV30 and TRBJ2-1): SQTIHQWPATLVQPVGSPLSLECTVEGTSNPNLYWYRQAAGRGLQLLFYSVGIGQISSEVPQNLSASRPQDRQFILSSKKLLLSDSGFYLCAWSVPGTSEFFGPGTRLTVL.

This sequence joins TRBV5-8 and TRBJ1-2, with 8 bases matching TRBD1. With V trimmed by 3 bases and J by 5 bases, 9 bases remained unmatched. The CDR3 sequence is 15 residues long. Germline CDR1 SGHTS, CDR2 YDEGEE. Written as DNA, the CDR3 is TGTGCCAGCAGCTCCGCGAGGACAGGGAAGTATGGCTACACCTTC. Protein: CASSSARTGKYGYTF.